Listed here are 8 T cell receptor beta chains from one sample, sequenced in a study of beta chain features in type 1 diabetes. Whole-study results and caveats: Shortening that was moderate but significant affected the TCRB CDR3s of Type 1 diabetes patients in all four CD4+ subsets.

These TCRs' antigens remain unknown. Sequenced material consisted of expressed TCRB transcripts (all of the isolated RNA was reverse transcribed). Sequencing was performed with immunoSEQ multiplex PCR; in TCRdb, only in-frame clones are kept and a portion is missing. This sample has 500,000 to 800,000 clones, with approximately 13% found just once. Sequencing input: naive CD4+ T cells from blood. These receptors all come from a man in his thirties or forties with type 1 diabetes.

The gene calls are TRBV29-1 and TRBJ2-1, with D unresolved. Trimming cost V 4 bases and J 11 bases, with 18 bases left between them. CDR3 length: 13 amino acids. Germline CDR1 SQVTM, CDR2 ANQGSEA. This CDR3 is CSVGLRHTMKQFF. The CDR3, as DNA: TGCAGCGTTGGGCTTAGACATACAATGAAGCAGTTCTTC.

This clone was counted only a few times. J is TRBJ2-3 and V is TRBV5-1, with 8 bases aligning to TRBD1. J lost 2 bases, V lost 5 bases, and 4 bases had no gene match. CDR1 is SGHRS, CDR2 YFSETQ, per germline. CDR3 length: 14 amino acids. CDR3 amino acids: CASRGTGHTDTQYF. The DNA for the CDR3 is TGCGCCAGCAGGGGGACAGGCCACACAGATACGCAGTATTTT. The full variable domain, completed using reference TRBV5-1 and TRBJ2-3, is KAGVTQTPRYLIKTRGQQVTLSCSPISGHRSVSWYQQTPGQGLQFLFEYFSETQRNKGNFPGRFSGRQFSNSRSEMNVSTLELGDSALYLCASRGTGHTDTQYFGPGTRLTVL.

This clone was seen only a few times. The rearrangement links TRBV29-1 to TRBJ1-5; weak D call: TRBD1 (5 bases). The CDR3 has 13 residues. Germline V lookup: CDR1 SQVTM, CDR2 ANQGSEA. Trimming removed 2 bases from V and 7 bases from J, with 12 bases in between. The CDR3 here is CSVETGPQQPQHF. The CDR3 DNA follows: TGCAGCGTTGAAACAGGCCCACAGCAGCCCCAGCATTTT.

This clone showed up just once. This chain uses TRBV5-8 with TRBJ1-2; D gene ambiguous. The germline V and J ends were trimmed by 2 bases and 2 bases, with 10 bases remaining between them. Germline V lookup: CDR1 SGHTS, CDR2 YDEGEE. CDR3 length: 14 residues. CDR3 bases: TGTGCCAGCAGCTTCTTTGGCAGAAACTATGGCTACACCTTC. Translated, it gives CASSFFGRNYGYTF. The whole variable domain, remainder taken from reference TRBV5-8 and TRBJ1-2, is EAGVTQSPTHLIKTRGQQATLRCSPISGHTSVYWYQQALGLGLQFLLWYDEGEERNRGNFPPRFSGRQFPNYSSELNVNALELEDSALYLCASSFFGRNYGYTFGSGTRLTVV.

This clone was seen a handful of times. The rearrangement links TRBV12-5 to TRBJ2-1; tentatively, D is TRBD1 (5 bases). With 1 base removed from V and 15 bases from J, the gap between germline ends came to 16 bases. Germline V lookup: CDR1 LGHNT, CDR2 FRNRAP. CDR3 length equals 13 residues. Here the CDR3 DNA reads TGTGCTAGTGGTTTGGGCCAGGGCCTCCTCCCGTTCTTC. Translation gives CASGLGQGLLPFF. The whole variable domain, remainder taken from reference TRBV12-5 and TRBJ2-1, is DARVTQTPRHKVTEMGQEVTMRCQPILGHNTVFWYRQTMMQGLELLAYFRNRAPLDDSGMPKDRFSAEMPDATLATLKIQPSEPRDSAVYFCASGLGQGLLPFFGPGTRLTVL.

This clone was seen only a few times. The chain links TRBV6-6 to TRBJ2-7; either TRBD1 or TRBD2 may supply D (5 bases each). Germline V gene lookup returns CDR1 MNHNY and CDR2 SVGAGI (reference sequence). V lost 4 bases and J 3 bases, leaving 10 bases between the germline ends. This CDR3 contains 13 residues. CDR3: CASSSGDVYEQYF. As DNA, the CDR3 is TGTGCCAGCAGTTCCGGGGACGTCTACGAGCAGTACTTC.

This clone was recorded a few times. CDR3 loop: CASMGQGSTEAFF. For the CDR3, the DNA is TGTGCCAGCATGGGACAGGGGAGCACTGAAGCTTTCTTT. The chain recombines TRBV2 with TRBJ1-1, with 10 bases that match TRBD1. Germline V CDR1 and CDR2: SNHLY, FYNNEI. The V gene end was trimmed by 7 bases and the J gene end by 4 bases; junction bases not matched to a gene: 3. CDR3 length: 13 residues. Full variable domain (missing parts from reference TRBV2 and TRBJ1-1): EPEVTQTPSHQVTQMGQEVILRCVPISNHLYFYWYRQILGQKVEFLVSFYNNEISEKSEIFDDQFSVERPDGSNFTLKIRSTKLEDSAMYFCASMGQGSTEAFFGQGTRLTVV.

V and J are TRBV19 and TRBJ1-2, with TRBD1 identical over 9 bases. CDR3 length equals 15 residues. V lost 7 bases, J lost 3 bases, and 9 bases stayed unmatched. Germline V gene data show CDR1 as LNHDA and CDR2 as SQIVND (reference sequence). Here the CDR3 DNA reads TGTGCCAGTAATTTACAGGGGGCGGTCGACTATGGCTACACCTTC. Its protein is CASNLQGAVDYGYTF.